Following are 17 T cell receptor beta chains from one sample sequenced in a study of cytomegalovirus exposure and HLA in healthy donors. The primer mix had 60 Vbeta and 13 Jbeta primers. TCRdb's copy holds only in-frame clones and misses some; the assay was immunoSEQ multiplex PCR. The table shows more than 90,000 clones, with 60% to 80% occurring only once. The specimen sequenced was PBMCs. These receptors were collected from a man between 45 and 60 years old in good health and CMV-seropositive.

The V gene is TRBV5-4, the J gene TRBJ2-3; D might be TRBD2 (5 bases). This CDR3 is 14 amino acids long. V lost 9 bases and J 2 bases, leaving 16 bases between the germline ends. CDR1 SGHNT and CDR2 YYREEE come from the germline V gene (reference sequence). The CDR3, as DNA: TGTGCCACCCATGAGAGGGTCTCCACAGATACGCAGTATTTT. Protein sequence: CATHERVSTDTQYF.

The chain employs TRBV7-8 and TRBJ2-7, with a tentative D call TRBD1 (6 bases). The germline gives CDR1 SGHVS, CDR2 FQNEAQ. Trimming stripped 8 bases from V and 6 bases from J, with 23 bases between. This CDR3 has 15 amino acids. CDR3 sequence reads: CASRSQDRFPLEQYF. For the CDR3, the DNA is TGTGCCAGCCGTTCTCAGGACAGATTCCCTCTCGAGCAGTACTTC.

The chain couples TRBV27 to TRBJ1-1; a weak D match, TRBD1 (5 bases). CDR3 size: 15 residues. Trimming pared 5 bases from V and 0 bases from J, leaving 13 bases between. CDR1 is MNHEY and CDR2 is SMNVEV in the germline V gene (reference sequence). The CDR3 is CASSQGPLMNTEAFF. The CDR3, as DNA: TGTGCCAGCAGTCAGGGCCCGCTAATGAACACTGAAGCTTTCTTT.

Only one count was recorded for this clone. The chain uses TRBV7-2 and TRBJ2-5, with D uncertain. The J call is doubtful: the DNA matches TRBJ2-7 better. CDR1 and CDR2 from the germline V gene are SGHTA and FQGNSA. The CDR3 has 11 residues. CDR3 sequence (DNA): TGTGCCAGCAGCTCCCTGCGCGAGCAGTACTTC. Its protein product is CASSSLREQYF.

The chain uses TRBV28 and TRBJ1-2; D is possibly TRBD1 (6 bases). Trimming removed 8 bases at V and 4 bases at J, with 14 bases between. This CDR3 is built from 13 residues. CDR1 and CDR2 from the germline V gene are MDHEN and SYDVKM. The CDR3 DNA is TGTGCCAGCGCCTCAACAGGGACCTATGGCTACACCTTC. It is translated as CASASTGTYGYTF.

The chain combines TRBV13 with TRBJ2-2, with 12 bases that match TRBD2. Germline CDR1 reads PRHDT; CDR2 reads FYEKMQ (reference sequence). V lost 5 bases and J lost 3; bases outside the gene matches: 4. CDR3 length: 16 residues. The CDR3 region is CASSTRLAGDTGELFF. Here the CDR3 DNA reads TGTGCCAGCAGCACCCGACTAGCGGGAGACACCGGGGAGCTGTTTTTT.

CDR3 sequence reads: CSVGESPNQPQHF. The CDR3 bases are TGCAGCGTTGGAGAAAGCCCCAATCAGCCCCAGCATTTT. The chain couples TRBV29-1 to TRBJ1-5; D is unclear. V was clipped by 4 bases and J by 3 bases, with 10 bases between them. The CDR3 is made up of 13 amino acids. Germline CDR1 is SQVTM and CDR2 is ANQGSEA.

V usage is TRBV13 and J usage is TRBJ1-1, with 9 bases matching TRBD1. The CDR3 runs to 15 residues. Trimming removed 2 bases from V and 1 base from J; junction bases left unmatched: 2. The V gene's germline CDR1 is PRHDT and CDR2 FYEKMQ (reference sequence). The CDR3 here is CASSLPGQGNTEAFF. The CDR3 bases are TGTGCCAGCAGCTTACCGGGACAGGGGAACACTGAAGCTTTCTTT.

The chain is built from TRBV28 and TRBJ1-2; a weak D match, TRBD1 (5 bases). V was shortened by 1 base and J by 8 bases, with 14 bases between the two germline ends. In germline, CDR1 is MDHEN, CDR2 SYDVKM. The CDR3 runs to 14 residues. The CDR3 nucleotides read TGTGCCAGCAGTTTATCTGGGGGGGTAGGAGGCTACACCTTC. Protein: CASSLSGGVGGYTF.

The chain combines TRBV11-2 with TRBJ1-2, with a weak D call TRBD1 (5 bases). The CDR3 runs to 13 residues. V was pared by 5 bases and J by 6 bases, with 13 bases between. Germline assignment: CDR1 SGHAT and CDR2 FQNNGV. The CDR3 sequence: CASSPGLIHGYTF. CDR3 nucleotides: TGTGCCAGCAGCCCGGGACTCATACATGGCTACACCTTC.

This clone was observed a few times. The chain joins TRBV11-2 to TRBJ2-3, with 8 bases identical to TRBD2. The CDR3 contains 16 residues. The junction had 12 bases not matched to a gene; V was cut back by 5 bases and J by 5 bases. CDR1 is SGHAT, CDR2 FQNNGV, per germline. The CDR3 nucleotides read TGTGCCAGCAGCCTTCCTCGGGGGGGGAGCGGAGATACGCAGTATTTT. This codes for CASSLPRGGSGDTQYF. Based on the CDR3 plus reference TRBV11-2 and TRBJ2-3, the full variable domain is EAGVAQSPRYKIIEKRQSVAFWCNPISGHATLYWYQQILGQGPKLLIQFQNNGVVDDSQLPKDRFSAERLKGVDSTLKIQPAKLEDSAVYLCASSLPRGGSGDTQYFGPGTRLTVL.

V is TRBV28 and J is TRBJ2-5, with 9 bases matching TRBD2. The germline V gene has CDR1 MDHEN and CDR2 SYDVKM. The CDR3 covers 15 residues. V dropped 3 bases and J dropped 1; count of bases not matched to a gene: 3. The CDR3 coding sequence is TGTGCCAGCAGTTTGACTAGCGGTAGCCAAGAGACCCAGTACTTC. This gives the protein CASSLTSGSQETQYF.

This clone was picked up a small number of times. The DNA of the CDR3 is TGTGCCAGCAGCAAAGCGCTATACAGAGCTAACTATGGCTACACCTTC. Protein: CASSKALYRANYGYTF. This chain connects TRBV21-1 to TRBJ1-2; the D call of TRBD1 is as the table states it, not checked on the DNA. TRBV21-1 is labeled a pseudogene. The CDR3 contains 16 residues.

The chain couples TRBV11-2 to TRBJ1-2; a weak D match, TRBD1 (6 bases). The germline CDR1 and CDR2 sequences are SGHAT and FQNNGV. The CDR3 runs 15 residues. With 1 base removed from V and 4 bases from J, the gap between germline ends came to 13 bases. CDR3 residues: CASSLGLGASYGYTF. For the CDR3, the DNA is TGTGCCAGCAGCTTAGGTCTGGGGGCGAGCTATGGCTACACCTTC.

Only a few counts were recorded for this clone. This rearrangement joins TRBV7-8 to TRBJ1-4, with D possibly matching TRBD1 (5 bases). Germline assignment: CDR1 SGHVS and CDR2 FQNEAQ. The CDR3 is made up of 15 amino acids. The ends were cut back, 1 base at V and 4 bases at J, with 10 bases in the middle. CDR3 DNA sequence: TGTGCCAGCAGCTTAGTGGCAGGGATTAATGAAAAACTGTTTTTT. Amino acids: CASSLVAGINEKLFF.

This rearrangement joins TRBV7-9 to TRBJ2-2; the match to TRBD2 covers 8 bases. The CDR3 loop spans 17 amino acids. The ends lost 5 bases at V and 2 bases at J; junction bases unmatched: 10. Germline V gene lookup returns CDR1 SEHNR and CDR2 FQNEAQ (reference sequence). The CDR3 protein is CASSGDMGTRNTGELFF. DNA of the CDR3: TGTGCCAGCAGCGGTGACATGGGGACTAGAAACACCGGGGAGCTGTTTTTT.

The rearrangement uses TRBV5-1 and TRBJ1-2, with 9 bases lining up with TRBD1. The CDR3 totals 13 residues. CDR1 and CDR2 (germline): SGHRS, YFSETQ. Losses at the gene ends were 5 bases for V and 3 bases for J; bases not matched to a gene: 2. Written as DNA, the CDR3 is TGCGCCAGCAGGGGACAGGGTGACTATGGCTACACCTTC. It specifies CASRGQGDYGYTF.